This T cell receptor beta chain appears in the sequencing data of a study of CD8 T cells in Susac syndrome. Points from the study as a whole: The authors acknowledged that the study's TCR sequencing and HLA analysis involved relatively few individuals.

The RNA input was roughly 0.45 to 1 ug, and it was reverse transcribed with random hexamers. The authors amplified TCR beta CDR3 across 54 Vbeta and 13 Jbeta using immunoSEQ multiplex PCR. In TCRdb, the immunoSEQ multiplex PCR reads were re-called with MiXCR into one record per CDR3 protein. The repertoire holds some 260,000 distinct CDR3 sequences, with over 85% as singletons. The trim removed 0 bases at V and 4 bases at J, leaving 8 bases unmatched. CDR1 and CDR2 from the germline V gene are LGHDT and YNNKEL (reference sequence). The CDR3 extends over 16 amino acids. Notes on this clonotype: Its antigen is unknown.

The authors negatively isolated CD8+ and CD4+ T cells and FACS-enriched TEMRA cells. The clonotype comes from a human donor with multiple sclerosis. Sequencing input: CD4+ T cells from PBMCs. This rearrangement joins TRBV3-1 to TRBJ2-5; 7 nucleotides match TRBD2. The CDR3 DNA sequence: TGTGCCAGCAGCCAAGATCCCGGGACTATAGGAGAGACCCAGTACTTC. It codes for CASSQDPGTIGETQYF.